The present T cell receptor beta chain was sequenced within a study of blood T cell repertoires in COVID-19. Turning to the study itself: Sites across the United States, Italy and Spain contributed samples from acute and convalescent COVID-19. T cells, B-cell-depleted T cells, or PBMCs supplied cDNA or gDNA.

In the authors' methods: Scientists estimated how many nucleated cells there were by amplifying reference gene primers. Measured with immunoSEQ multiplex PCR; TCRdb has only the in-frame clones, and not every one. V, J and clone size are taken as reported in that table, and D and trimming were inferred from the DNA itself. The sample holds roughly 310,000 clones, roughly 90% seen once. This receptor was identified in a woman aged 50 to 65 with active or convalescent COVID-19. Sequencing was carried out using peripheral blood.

CDR3 nucleotides: TGCGCCAGCAGCCACAATCTAGCGGGAGGTAATTCGGAGACCCAGTACTTC. Translated, it gives CASSHNLAGGNSETQYF. This rearrangement joins TRBV4-3 to TRBJ2-5; 11 bases match TRBD2. The CDR3 spans 17 residues. With V trimmed by 3 bases and J by 5 bases, 11 bases remained unmatched. From germline, CDR1 is LGHNA and CDR2 YSLEER.